A single sample is the source of the 16 T cell receptor beta chains below, sequenced in a study of T-cell memory formation after mild COVID-19. TCRdb passed the 5' RACE reads through MiXCR, listing each CDR3 protein once. The sample includes roughly 160,000 distinct CDR3 sequences, 10% to 15% of them seen just once. Sequenced sample: PBMCs or a T cell subset sorted from them (not recorded which). The origin of the receptors is a man younger than 35 who had mild COVID-19 (a few samples of this study predate the infection). Cell type and time point are not known.

The chain combines TRBV11-2 with TRBJ2-5; TRBD1 matches at 11 bases. Germline lookup yields CDR1 SGHAT and CDR2 FQNNGV. The length of the CDR3 is 15 residues. V shed 5 bases and J 5 bases; nucleotides not matched to a gene: 7. CDR3 sequence: CASSPRDRGWETQYF. For the CDR3, the DNA is TGTGCCAGCAGCCCCCGGGACAGGGGGTGGGAGACCCAGTACTTC.

This clonotype was counted ten times or more. J is TRBJ2-5 and V is TRBV5-1; D not resolved. The V end lost 0 bases, the J end lost 4 bases, and 7 bases lay between the germline ends. The CDR3 contains 13 residues. Per germline, CDR1 SGHRS and CDR2 YFSETQ. This chain's CDR3 is CASSLEAPETQYF. The DNA for the CDR3 is TGCGCCAGCAGCTTGGAAGCTCCAGAGACCCAGTACTTC. Using reference TRBV5-1 and TRBJ2-5 for the parts outside the CDR3, the full variable domain is KAGVTQTPRYLIKTRGQQVTLSCSPISGHRSVSWYQQTPGQGLQFLFEYFSETQRNKGNFPGRFSGRQFSNSRSEMNVSTLELGDSALYLCASSLEAPETQYFGPGTRLLVL.

CDR3 region: CASSLQGYSLHF. The CDR3 bases are TGTGCCAGCAGCCTACAGGGGTATTCCCTCCACTTT. This chain joins TRBV7-9 and TRBJ1-6; 7 bases are a match to TRBD1. The V gene's germline CDR1 is SEHNR and CDR2 FQNEAQ (reference sequence). The V and J ends lost 5 bases and 14 bases, in that order; junction bases with no gene match: 6. The CDR3 contains 12 residues.

This clonotype showed up just a few times. V gene TRBV7-2 combines with J gene TRBJ1-3; D is uncertain. With 1 base removed from V and 0 bases from J, the gap between germline ends came to 10 bases. Germline CDR1 SGHTA, CDR2 FQGNSA. The CDR3 sequence is 16 residues long. The CDR3, as DNA: TGTGCCAGCAGCTTAGTGTGGCAGTACTCTGGAAACACCATATATTTT. Amino acid sequence: CASSLVWQYSGNTIYF.

V and J are TRBV4-2 and TRBJ1-5; 10 nucleotides match TRBD1. Germline CDR1 LGHNA, CDR2 YNFKEQ. V dropped 4 bases and J dropped 5; count of bases not matched to a gene: 5. The CDR3 totals 15 residues. The CDR3 reads CASSLGTGDDQPQHF. The CDR3 bases are TGTGCCAGCAGCCTTGGGACAGGGGATGATCAGCCCCAGCATTTT.

The chain recombines TRBV6-2 or TRBV6-3 with TRBJ2-1; 8 bases map to TRBD1. Germline CDR1 reads MNHEY; CDR2 reads SVGEGT. This CDR3 region has 14 residues. V lost 5 bases, J lost 2 bases, and 2 bases stayed unmatched. CDR3 sequence (DNA): TGTGCCAGCAGTCGACAGGGGCCCTACAATGAGCAGTTCTTC. Translating gives CASSRQGPYNEQFF.

This clonotype was observed a few times. The V gene is TRBV7-2, the J gene TRBJ2-1; 7 bases fit TRBD2. With 3 bases clipped from V and 6 bases from J, the junction kept 5 bases outside the gene matches. Germline CDR1 is SGHTA and CDR2 is FQGNSA. The CDR3 is made up of 14 amino acids. The CDR3 DNA follows: TGTGCCAGCAGCTTTGCCGGGACTACCAATGAGCAGTTCTTC. This codes for CASSFAGTTNEQFF.

The rearrangement links TRBV12-3 or TRBV12-4 to TRBJ2-2, with 11 bases that match TRBD1. V lost 5 bases and J lost 2; bases outside the gene matches: 4. The CDR3 covers 16 residues. As DNA, the CDR3 is TGTGCCAGCAGTAAGCGGACAGGGGGCAACACCGGGGAGCTGTTTTTT. This gives the protein CASSKRTGGNTGELFF.

V is TRBV10-3 and J is TRBJ2-7; TRBD2 matches at 9 bases. The germline V gene encodes CDR1 ENHRY and CDR2 SYGVKD. This CDR3 contains 15 residues. V was pared by 4 bases and J by 2 bases, with 6 bases of the junction left unmatched. CDR3: CAISGASGVTYEQYF. The CDR3 DNA is TGTGCCATCAGTGGAGCTAGCGGGGTAACCTACGAGCAGTACTTC.

This rearrangement joins TRBV5-1 to TRBJ1-1; D is ambiguous. This CDR3 has 12 amino acids. Germline-derived CDR1 and CDR2 are SGHRS and YFSETQ. The ends were cut back, 0 bases at V and 7 bases at J, with 7 bases in the middle. This chain's CDR3 is CASSLATDEAFF. Written as DNA, the CDR3 is TGCGCCAGCAGCTTGGCCACGGATGAAGCTTTCTTT.

The table lists this clonotype with a few counts. This chain uses TRBV5-1 with TRBJ1-2; D possibly corresponds to TRBD1 (6 bases). V lost 3 bases and J lost 10, with 19 bases in between. Germline V CDR1 and CDR2: SGHRS, YFSETQ. This CDR3 region has 14 residues. The CDR3 region is CASSWTYRQVFYTF. In DNA, the CDR3 is TGCGCCAGCAGCTGGACCTATCGACAGGTTTTCTACACCTTC.

This clonotype came up a few times. The rearrangement links TRBV5-1 to TRBJ2-1, with D perhaps TRBD1 (5 bases). CDR1 is SGHRS and CDR2 is YFSETQ in the germline V gene. The CDR3 has 16 amino acids. V gave up 4 bases and J gave up 1 base, with 15 bases separating them. The CDR3 here is CASSGSGSRSYNEQFF. CDR3 in DNA: TGCGCCAGCAGCGGATCAGGGTCCAGGTCCTACAATGAGCAGTTCTTC.

This clonotype was seen at least ten times. This chain joins TRBV7-9 and TRBJ1-2; TRBD1 matches 7 bases. Losses at the gene ends were 3 bases for V and 2 bases for J; bases not matched to a gene: 3. From germline, CDR1 is SEHNR and CDR2 FQNEAQ (reference sequence). This CDR3 has 14 amino acids. The CDR3 coding sequence is TGTGCCAGCAGCTTGGCAGGGGGAAACTATGGCTACACCTTC. It codes for CASSLAGGNYGYTF.

This clonotype was recorded a few times. The genes are TRBV30 and TRBJ1-2, with 10 bases aligning to TRBD1. Germline CDR1 GTSNPN, CDR2 SVGIG (reference sequence). This CDR3 has 15 residues. The ends lost 4 bases at V and 4 bases at J; junction bases unmatched: 9. For the CDR3, the DNA is TGTGCCTGGACAGTTGGGAGGGACAGGGGCTATGGCTACACCTTC. Its protein is CAWTVGRDRGYGYTF.

The rearrangement uses TRBV28 and TRBJ1-1; TRBD1 is a possible D gene (6 bases). There are 15 residues in the CDR3. V lost 6 bases, J lost 5 bases, and 19 bases lay in between. Per the germline V gene, CDR1 is MDHEN and CDR2 is SYDVKM. CDR3 loop: CASRVLAGAGTEAFF. CDR3 DNA: TGTGCCAGCAGGGTCCTTGCAGGGGCTGGGACTGAAGCTTTCTTT.

This clonotype showed up just a few times. This rearrangement joins TRBV6-2 or TRBV6-3 to TRBJ2-7; D is uncertain. Germline V gene lookup returns CDR1 MNHEY and CDR2 SVGEGT. Trimming cost V 5 bases and J 3 bases, with 14 bases left between them. CDR3 length: 14 amino acids. As DNA, the CDR3 is TGTGCCAGCAGTCTCGCCATTGACCTCTACGAGCAGTACTTC. Encoded protein: CASSLAIDLYEQYF.